This TCR beta chain came from a study of T cell responses to AZD1222 COVID-19 vaccine. J gave up 3 bases and V 0 bases, and 4 bases lay outside the gene matches. CDR3 size: 15 residues. The V gene's germline CDR1 is MDHEN and CDR2 SYDVKM. Generated by immunoSEQ multiplex PCR, the TCRdb table keeps only in-frame clones and is missing some. This table has 150,000 to 200,000 clones, approximately 92% appearing once. The receptor's source is an adult in good health. The sequences come from peripheral blood, collected on day 0 of AZD1222 vaccination. The chain is built from TRBV28 and TRBJ2-7, with 8 positions matching TRBD2. The CDR3 DNA is TGTGCCAGCAGTTTATGGGGGACTAGGAGCTACGAGCAGTACTTC. It translates to CASSLWGTRSYEQYF.